This TCR beta chain is from a study of shared clonotypes between healthy human individuals. Germline-derived CDR1 and CDR2 are SGHTA and FQGNSA. This CDR3 comprises 12 residues. Trimming shortened V by 5 bases and J by 10 bases, and 12 bases separated the two germline ends. Of note for this clone: Antigen unknown.

The authors split each subset's genomic DNA evenly across several immunoSEQ plates. Assay used: immunoSEQ multiplex PCR; TCRdb lists only in-frame clones, some missing. The table includes more than 1 million clones, about 84% detected once. Study results and limitations: Rarefaction curves obtained for sorted subsets showed sequencing incomplete despite large depth. Clonotype sharing across four donors was observed for around 5.1% of naive CD4 clonotypes.

All of the donors resided in Nashville, Tennessee, and each was a Caucasian adult. This TCR was sampled from a man younger than 35 in good health. Some clones in this sample may be carry-over from other donors' samples. Specimen: memory CD4+ T cells from PBMCs. Subset here: CD45RA-negative fraction. The gene calls are TRBV7-2 and TRBJ2-1; the D gene is possibly TRBD2 (6 bases). The CDR3 DNA is TGTGCCAGCAGCCTACTAGCTTTGGAGCAGTTCTTC. Translated, it gives CASSLLALEQFF.